Detailed here is one T cell receptor (beta chain). What it recognizes is unknown. The data were taken from a study of shared clonotypes between healthy human individuals. Background on the study: The people who gave samples were two women and three men aged 18 to 49.

There were no recent acute infections or vaccinations among the donors, who were healthy HIV-negative adults. Study-level results: In general, naive subsets displayed greater estimated richness than memory subsets did. A few donors showed sharing of approximately 4.7% of naive CD4 clonotypes.

The CDR3 spans 14 residues. V lost 4 bases, J lost 4 bases, and 14 bases lay in between. Germline CDR1 and CDR2: MDHEN and SYDVKM. Repertoires were generated with immunoSEQ multiplex PCR, while TCRdb's copy carries only in-frame clones and drops some. The sample yields approximately 1,500,000 clones, around 95% seen once. This chain links TRBV28 with TRBJ2-7; TRBD2 might be the D (5 bases). The origin of this receptor is a man aged 25 to 45 in good health. The sequencing input was naive CD4+ T cells sorted from blood. Subset noted: CD45RA+ positively selected. CDR3 DNA sequence: TGTGCCAGCAGTTACAGCGGTCAGCGGTACGAGCAGTACTTC. Amino acid sequence: CASSYSGQRYEQYF.